The T cell receptor (beta chain) described here comes from a study of cytomegalovirus exposure and HLA in healthy donors. This clone was seen only a few times. Its antigen is not known. Study-wide results and caveats: Later work found most CMV-associated TCR beta chains apparently HLA-restricted. Usually a TCR sequence was rare, but some public TCRs were found in many donors.

The V gene's germline CDR1 is SGDLS and CDR2 YYNGEE. This CDR3 is built from 15 residues. Losses at the gene ends were 0 bases for V and 12 bases for J; bases not matched to a gene: 6. The PCR was carried out with 60 Vbeta primers and 13 Jbeta primers. Sequencing used immunoSEQ multiplex PCR; TCRdb keeps in-frame clones, though not all of them. This table has around 200,000 clones, approximately 70% appearing once. The receptor was isolated from a man aged 40-49 years in good health and CMV-seropositive. Sequences were obtained from PBMCs. The chain combines TRBV9 with TRBJ2-1; 13 bases fit TRBD2. CDR3 sequence (DNA): TGTGCCAGCAGCGTAGATGGGACTAGCGGGGTTGTGCAGTTCTTC. Translation: CASSVDGTSGVVQFF.